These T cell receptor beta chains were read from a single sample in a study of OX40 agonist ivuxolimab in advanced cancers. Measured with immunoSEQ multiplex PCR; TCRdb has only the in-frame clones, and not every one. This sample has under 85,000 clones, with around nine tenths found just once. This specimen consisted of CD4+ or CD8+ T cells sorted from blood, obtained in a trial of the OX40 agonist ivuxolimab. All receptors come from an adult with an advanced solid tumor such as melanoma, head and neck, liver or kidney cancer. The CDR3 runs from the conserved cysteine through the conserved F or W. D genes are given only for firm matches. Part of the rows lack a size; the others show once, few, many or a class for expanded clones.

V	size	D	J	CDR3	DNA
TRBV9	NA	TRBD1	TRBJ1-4	CASSPWTGGGEKLFF	TGTGCCAGCAGCCCTTGGACAGGTGGTGGTGAAAAACTGTTTTTT
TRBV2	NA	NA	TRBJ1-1	CASRLLGVGEAFF	TGTGCCAGCAGATTGTTGGGGGTCGGTGAAGCTTTCTTT
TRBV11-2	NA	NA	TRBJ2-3	CASSPYPGTLNTDTQYF	TGTGCCAGCAGCCCCTACCCCGGGACGCTCAATACAGATACGCAGTATTTT
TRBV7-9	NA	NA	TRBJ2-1	CASSFLWEQFF	TGTGCCAGCAGCTTTTTATGGGAGCAGTTCTTC
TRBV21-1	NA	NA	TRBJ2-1	CASSKYTDPIRGDEQFF	TGTGCCAGCAGCAAGTATACCGACCCGATCAGGGGGGATGAGCAGTTCTTC
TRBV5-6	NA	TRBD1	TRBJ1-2	CASSRDRFNYGYTF	TGTGCCAGCAGCCGGGACAGGTTTAACTATGGCTACACCTTC
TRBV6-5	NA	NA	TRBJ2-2	CASRLRRATGELFF	TGTGCCAGCAGGCTCAGGAGGGCCACCGGGGAGCTGTTTTTT
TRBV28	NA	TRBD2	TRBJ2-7	CASSSPTSGRAEQYF	TGTGCCAGCAGCTCTCCCACTAGCGGGAGGGCCGAGCAGTACTTC
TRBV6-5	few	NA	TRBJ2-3	CASSYLAAQYF	TGTGCCAGCAGTTACTTGGCAGCGCAGTATTTT
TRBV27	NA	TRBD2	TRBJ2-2	CASRGLADATGELFF	TGTGCCAGCAGGGGACTAGCGGACGCCACCGGGGAGCTGTTTTTT
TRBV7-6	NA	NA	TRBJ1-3	CASSLDYGSYYSGNTIYF	TGTGCCAGCAGCTTAGATTATGGCAGCTACTACTCTGGAAACACCATATATTTT
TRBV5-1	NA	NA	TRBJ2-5	CASSWGQETQYF	TGCGCCAGCAGCTGGGGTCAAGAGACCCAGTACTTC
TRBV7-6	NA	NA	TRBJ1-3	CASSPPGVSGNTIYF	TGTGCCAGCAGCCCCCCCGGGGTCTCAGGAAACACCATATATTTT
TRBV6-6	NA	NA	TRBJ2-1	CASSYSILGGQFF	TGTGCCAGCAGTTACTCGATCTTGGGAGGGCAGTTCTTC
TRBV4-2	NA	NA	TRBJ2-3	CASSQEIRAADTQYF	TGTGCCAGCAGCCAAGAAATAAGAGCGGCAGATACGCAGTATTTT
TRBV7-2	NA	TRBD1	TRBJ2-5	CASSLDGTGGSETQYF	TGTGCCAGCAGCTTAGACGGCACAGGGGGATCAGAGACCCAGTACTTC
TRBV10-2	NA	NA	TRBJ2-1	CASSDKRQVNEQFF	TGCGCCAGCAGTGACAAGAGGCAGGTCAATGAGCAGTTCTTC
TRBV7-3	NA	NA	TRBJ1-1	CASSLKLAPGENTEAFF	TGTGCCAGCAGCTTAAAGTTGGCTCCAGGAGAGAACACTGAAGCTTTCTTT
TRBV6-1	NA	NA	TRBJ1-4	CASSGGLRQAEEKLFF	TGTGCCAGCAGTGGTGGATTAAGGCAGGCGGAAGAAAAACTGTTTTTT
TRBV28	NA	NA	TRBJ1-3	CASIGSASGNTIYF	TGTGCCAGCATCGGTAGTGCCTCTGGAAACACCATATATTTT
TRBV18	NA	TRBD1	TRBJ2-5	CASSPQTGGLETQYF	TGTGCCAGCTCACCACAGACAGGGGGCTTAGAGACCCAGTACTTC
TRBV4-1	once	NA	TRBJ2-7	CASSQHRTTTYEQYF	TGCGCCAGCAGCCAACACAGAACTACCACCTACGAGCAGTACTTC
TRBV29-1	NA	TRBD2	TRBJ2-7	CSVVKGTSGREYEQYF	TGCAGCGTTGTAAAAGGGACTAGCGGGAGAGAGTACGAGCAGTACTTC
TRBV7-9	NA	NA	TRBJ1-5	CASSPIGDNQPQHF	TGTGCCAGCAGCCCTATTGGTGATAATCAGCCCCAGCATTTT
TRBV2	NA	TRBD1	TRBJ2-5	CASQGGQGARETQYF	TGTGCCAGCCAGGGGGGACAGGGGGCGAGGGAGACCCAGTACTTC
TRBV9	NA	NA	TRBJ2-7	CASSPTGRNLGEQYF	TGTGCCAGCAGCCCGACCGGGCGGAATCTTGGCGAGCAGTACTTC
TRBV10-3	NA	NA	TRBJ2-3	CAISDYGRGRGTDTQYF	TGTGCCATCAGTGATTACGGGCGGGGGCGCGGCACAGATACGCAGTATTTT